The 4 T cell receptor beta chains reported below all come from one sample, sequenced in a study of blood T cell repertoires in COVID-19. Assay: immunoSEQ multiplex PCR; the TCRdb copy retains only in-frame clones and omits some. The sample holds tens of thousands of clones, about nine tenths seen once. Sequenced sample: peripheral blood. These receptors were collected from a woman between 65 and 79 years old with acute or convalescent COVID-19.

This rearrangement joins TRBV5-6 to TRBJ1-6, with 8 bases fitting TRBD1. Germline V gene data show CDR1 as SGHDT and CDR2 as YYEEEE. V was clipped by 2 bases and J by 7 bases; unmatched bases: 5. CDR3 length: 15 residues. The CDR3 is CASSFPDRENSPLHF. CDR3 DNA: TGTGCCAGCAGCTTCCCGGACAGGGAGAATTCACCCCTCCACTTT.

This clone has only one observation. V usage is TRBV7-2 and J usage is TRBJ1-3; 11 nucleotides match TRBD1. Trimming at V came to 5 bases and at J to 4 bases, leaving 10 bases not matched to a gene. The germline V gene encodes CDR1 SGHTA and CDR2 FQGNSA. The CDR3 is 17 residues long. The CDR3 bases are TGTGCCAGCAGCATAACCGGACAGGGGGCATCAGGAAACACCATATATTTT. This sequence encodes CASSITGQGASGNTIYF.

This chain joins TRBV5-4 and TRBJ2-5; D call uncertain. The germline V gene encodes CDR1 SGHNT and CDR2 YYREEE (reference sequence). Trimming stripped 0 bases from V and 1 base from J, with 10 bases between. The CDR3 has 15 amino acids. The CDR3 coding sequence is TGTGCCAGCAGCTTGGGCAGGATGACCCAAGAGACCCAGTACTTC. Protein: CASSLGRMTQETQYF.

Only one count was recorded for this clone. This chain uses TRBV5-4 with TRBJ2-2, with D maybe TRBD2 (5 bases). The CDR3 totals 13 residues. Germline V gene data show CDR1 as SGHNT and CDR2 as YYREEE (reference sequence). Trimming pared 4 bases from V and 4 bases from J, leaving 8 bases between. The CDR3 loop is CASSLGLTGELFF. CDR3 sequence (DNA): TGTGCCAGCAGCCTTGGACTCACCGGGGAGCTGTTTTTT.